This TCR beta chain was documented in a study of regulatory T cells in long-lasting Graves disease. Time point given: newly diagnosed GD, antithyroid drugs for less than 3 months. The TCR library was made from RNA that had been extracted from PBMCs in TRIzol. Graves' disease diagnosis used American Thyroid Association guidelines. Building of the TCR beta libraries involved iRepertoire HTBI primers and Arm-PCR of CDR3 regions. MiXCR was run by TCRdb on the multiplex PCR reads, yielding one entry per CDR3 protein. The sample yields 360,000 or so distinct CDR3 sequences, 16% seen once. This clonotype appeared a few times. The CDR3 contains 14 residues. Trimming removed 3 bases from V and 3 bases from J, with 12 bases in between. Germline V gene lookup returns CDR1 SGHRS and CDR2 YFSETQ. These records were also assigned to another study, of T cells in Graves' hyperthyroidism and ophthalmopathy.

The chain links TRBV5-1 to TRBJ2-5; D is tentatively TRBD1 or TRBD2 (5 bases each). The material was peripheral blood mononuclear cells (PBMCs), obtained at new diagnosis, from a patient treated with antithyroid drugs. This sequence was found in a man in his forties with Graves disease. The CDR3 region has the DNA TGCGCCAGCAGCTGGGACGTCGGGAAAGAGACCCAGTACTTC. This translates into CASSWDVGKETQYF.